Following are 10 T cell receptor beta chains from one sample sequenced in a study of T-cell reconstitution after alpha-beta-depleted transplantation in children. This sample's TCRbeta library carried unique molecular identifier barcodes. TCRdb re-derived calls from the PCR reads in MiXCR, one entry per CDR3 protein. Among fewer than 700,000 distinct CDR3 sequences listed, about an eighth were seen once. Here the sequenced sample was PBMCs, mostly from graft donor cells, taken 360 days after TCRalphabeta/CD19-depleted stem cell transplant. The receptor source for this set is a male patient younger than 18 who had a stem cell transplant for acute myeloid leukemia, so the T cells may come from the graft donor.

There are a few counts of this clonotype. The chain carries TRBV28 and TRBJ2-1; 9 nucleotides match TRBD2. CDR3 length: 16 residues. J lost 4 bases, V lost 2 bases, and 6 bases had no gene match. CDR1 and CDR2 (germline): MDHEN, SYDVKM. The CDR3 bases are TGTGCCAGCAGTTTAGAGACTAGCGGCTATTACAATGAGCAGTTCTTC. Protein product: CASSLETSGYYNEQFF.

Many counts were recorded for this clonotype. The chain joins TRBV6-2 or TRBV6-3 to TRBJ2-1; D uncertain. CDR3 size: 12 residues. V gave up 0 bases and J gave up 3 bases, with 0 bases separating them. Germline CDR1 is MNHEY and CDR2 is SVGEGT. The CDR3 DNA reads TGTGCCAGCAGTTACTCCTACAATGAGCAGTTCTTC. Protein: CASSYSYNEQFF.

There are a few counts of this clonotype. V gene TRBV25-1 combines with J gene TRBJ2-7; TRBD2 matches 9 bases. This CDR3 contains 14 residues. After removal of 11 bases from V and 6 bases from J, the junction contained 14 bases not matched to a gene. Per the germline V gene, CDR1 is MGHDK and CDR2 is SYGVNS. The CDR3 sequence is CAFEAGGPGVEQYF. CDR3 sequence (DNA): TGTGCCTTCGAGGCGGGAGGGCCGGGTGTCGAGCAGTACTTC.

This clonotype appeared a few times. This sequence joins TRBV20-1 and TRBJ2-7; 11 bases map to TRBD1. Germline V gene lookup returns CDR1 DFQATT and CDR2 SNEGSKA (reference sequence). Trimming at V came to 5 bases and at J to 5 bases, leaving 8 bases not matched to a gene. The CDR3 contains 14 residues. The DNA for the CDR3 is TGCAGTGCTGGGTGGACAGGGGGCATCGACGAGCAGTACTTC. Its translation is CSAGWTGGIDEQYF.

The genes are TRBV6-5 and TRBJ2-5, with a weak D call TRBD2 (6 bases). Germline V CDR1 and CDR2: MNHEY, SVGAGI. Deletions cut 4 bases from V and 4 bases from J, with 16 bases between. This CDR3 spans 15 amino acids. CDR3 coding DNA: TGTGCCAGCAGTTTTGGAGGGGCAAAAGGAGAGACCCAGTACTTC. It encodes CASSFGGAKGETQYF.

This chain connects TRBV7-9 to TRBJ2-7; 11 bases match TRBD2. The CDR3 loop spans 16 amino acids. V dropped 4 bases and J dropped 4; count of bases not matched to a gene: 9. Germline CDR1 reads SEHNR; CDR2 reads FQNEAQ (reference sequence). This CDR3 is CASSSIAGGPIYEQYF. In DNA form, the CDR3 reads TGTGCCAGCAGCTCAATAGCGGGAGGGCCTATTTACGAGCAGTACTTC.

Ten or more counts support this clonotype. The chain recombines TRBV7-9 with TRBJ1-1; no firm D call. Germline CDR1 is SEHNR and CDR2 is FQNEAQ (reference sequence). With 5 bases removed from V and 1 base from J, the gap between germline ends came to 8 bases. The CDR3 runs 13 residues. This CDR3 is CASSPGWNTEAFF. The CDR3 DNA reads as TGTGCCAGCAGCCCCGGTTGGAACACTGAAGCTTTCTTT. Variable domain in full (rest from reference TRBV7-9 and TRBJ1-1): DTGVSQNPRHKITKRGQNVTFRCDPISEHNRLYWYRQTLGQGPEFLTYFQNEAQLEKSRLLSDRFSAERPKGSFSTLEIQRTEQGDSAMYLCASSPGWNTEAFFGQGTRLTVV.

The chain joins TRBV12-3 or TRBV12-4 to TRBJ2-7, with 8 positions matching TRBD1. The CDR3 is 17 residues long. The J segment lost 3 bases and the V segment lost 2 bases, leaving 12 bases of the junction unmatched. This CDR3 is CASSLLLTQGVDYEQYF. In nucleotides, the CDR3 is TGTGCCAGCAGTTTACTCCTTACACAGGGGGTCGACTACGAGCAGTACTTC.

V and J are TRBV7-3 and TRBJ2-1; D not resolved. The CDR3 spans 13 residues. The germline V gene encodes CDR1 SGHTA and CDR2 FQGTGA. The V gene lost 1 base and the J gene lost 15 bases, with 16 bases spanning the gap. The CDR3 spells CASSLIGGSRRFF. CDR3 coding DNA: TGTGCCAGCAGCTTAATAGGTGGCTCCAGGCGGTTCTTC.

The genes are TRBV25-1 and TRBJ2-1, with 7 bases that match TRBD2. The CDR3 totals 16 residues. J gave up 3 bases and V 6 bases, and 11 bases lay outside the gene matches. Germline CDR1 is MGHDK and CDR2 is SYGVNS. The CDR3 bases are TGTGCCAGCAGCGGGAAAGAAGCGGGGATCTACAATGAGCAGTTCTTC. Protein product: CASSGKEAGIYNEQFF.